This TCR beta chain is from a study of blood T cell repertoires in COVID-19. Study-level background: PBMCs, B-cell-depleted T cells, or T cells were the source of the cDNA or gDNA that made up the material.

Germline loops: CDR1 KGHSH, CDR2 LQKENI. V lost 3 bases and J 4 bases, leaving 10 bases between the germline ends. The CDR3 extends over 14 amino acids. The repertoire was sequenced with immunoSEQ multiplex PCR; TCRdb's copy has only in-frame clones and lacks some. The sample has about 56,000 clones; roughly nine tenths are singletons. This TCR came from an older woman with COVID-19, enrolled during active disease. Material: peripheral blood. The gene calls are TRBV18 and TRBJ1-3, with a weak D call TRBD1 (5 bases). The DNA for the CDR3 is TGTGCCAGCTCACCTCCAGGGTACGGAAACACCATATATTTT. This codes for CASSPPGYGNTIYF.